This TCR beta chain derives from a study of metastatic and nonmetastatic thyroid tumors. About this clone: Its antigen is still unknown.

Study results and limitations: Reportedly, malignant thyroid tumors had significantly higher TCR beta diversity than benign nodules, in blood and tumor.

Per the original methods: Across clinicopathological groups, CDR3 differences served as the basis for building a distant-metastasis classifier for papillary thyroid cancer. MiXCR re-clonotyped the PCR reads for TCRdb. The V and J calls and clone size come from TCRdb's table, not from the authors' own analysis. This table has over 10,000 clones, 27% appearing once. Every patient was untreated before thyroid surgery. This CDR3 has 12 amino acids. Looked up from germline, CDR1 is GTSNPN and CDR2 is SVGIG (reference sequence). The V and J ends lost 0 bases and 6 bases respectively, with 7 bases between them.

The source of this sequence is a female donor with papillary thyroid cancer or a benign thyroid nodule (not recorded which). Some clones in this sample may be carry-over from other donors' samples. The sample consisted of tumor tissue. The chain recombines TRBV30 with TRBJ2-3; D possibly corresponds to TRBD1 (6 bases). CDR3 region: CAWSVQGDTQYF. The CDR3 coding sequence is TGTGCCTGGAGTGTCCAGGGGGATACGCAGTATTTT.